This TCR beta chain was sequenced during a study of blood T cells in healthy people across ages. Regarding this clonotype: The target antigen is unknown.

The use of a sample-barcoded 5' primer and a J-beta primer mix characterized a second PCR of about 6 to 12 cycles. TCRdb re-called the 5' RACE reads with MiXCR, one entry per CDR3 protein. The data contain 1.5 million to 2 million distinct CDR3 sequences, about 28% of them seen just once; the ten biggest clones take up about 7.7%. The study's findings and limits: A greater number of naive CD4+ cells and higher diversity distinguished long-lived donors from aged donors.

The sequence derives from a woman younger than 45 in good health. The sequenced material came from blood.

The CDR3 here is CASSSEAHQPQHF. The CDR3 DNA reads as TGTGCCAGCAGTTCAGAAGCTCATCAGCCCCAGCATTTT. J is TRBJ1-5 and V is TRBV28; D unresolved. Germline V gene lookup returns CDR1 MDHEN and CDR2 SYDVKM. This CDR3 contains 13 residues. Deletions cut 4 bases from V and 5 bases from J, with 9 bases between.